One and the same sample provided the 26 T cell receptor beta chains below, sequenced in a study of cytomegalovirus exposure and HLA in healthy donors. With 60 Vbeta and 13 Jbeta primers, the PCR was carried out. Here immunoSEQ multiplex PCR was the method, and the copy in TCRdb shows in-frame clones only, minus some. In the table there are about 190,000 clones, about four fifths of which are singletons. Material for sequencing was PBMCs. The receptors here all came from a young man in good health and CMV-seronegative.

In its sample, this clone was seen once. The V and J genes are TRBV30 and TRBJ1-5, with TRBD1 as a possible D gene (5 bases). The CDR3 has 14 amino acids. V lost 7 bases, J lost 4 bases, and 17 bases lay in between. Germline V gene sequence: CDR1 GTSNPN, CDR2 SVGIG (reference sequence). This CDR3 reads CASSTVSINQPQHF. The CDR3 DNA reads as TGTGCCTCCTCGACAGTTTCCATTAATCAGCCCCAGCATTTT.

In DNA, the CDR3 is TGCGCCAGCAGCTTGGTCGGGACAGGAGGTAACTTTGAAGGCTACACCTTC. Amino acid sequence: CASSLVGTGGNFEGYTF. J is TRBJ1-2 and V is TRBV5-1; 8 positions agree with TRBD1. With 0 bases clipped from V and 8 bases from J, the junction kept 15 bases outside the gene matches. The CDR3 is 17 amino acids. Germline values: CDR1 SGHRS, CDR2 YFSETQ.

The chain employs TRBV30 and TRBJ2-6; TRBD1 agrees at 10 bases. Germline CDR1 is GTSNPN and CDR2 is SVGIG (reference sequence). V lost 2 bases and J lost 4; bases outside the gene matches: 8. The CDR3 is 17 residues long. CDR3 nucleotides: TGTGCCTGGAGTACCGGGACAGGGGTACTCGGGGCCAACGTCCTGACTTTC. It translates to CAWSTGTGVLGANVLTF.

The genes are TRBV6-5 and TRBJ2-2; no reliable D call. V was trimmed by 0 bases and J by 10 bases, leaving 9 bases between them. The CDR3 is 13 amino acids. Germline loops: CDR1 MNHEY, CDR2 SVGAGI. The CDR3 bases are TGTGCCAGCAGTTACTCGAGTCTAACGGAGCTGTTTTTT. It encodes CASSYSSLTELFF.

The chain carries TRBV29-1 and TRBJ2-5, with TRBD2 matching 10 bases. The CDR3 spans 15 residues. Germline loops: CDR1 SQVTM, CDR2 ANQGSEA. With V trimmed by 3 bases and J by 5 bases, 9 bases remained unmatched. The CDR3 coding sequence is TGCAGCGTTGAGGCTAGCGGGGGATTTTGGGAGACCCAGTACTTC. Its translation is CSVEASGGFWETQYF.

The chain has TRBV4-1 and TRBJ2-1; 9 nucleotides match TRBD2. V shed 3 bases, J shed 5 bases, and the junction held 8 bases outside the gene matches. Germline values: CDR1 MGHRA, CDR2 YSYEKL. The CDR3 is made up of 16 amino acids. Written as DNA, the CDR3 is TGCGCCAGCAGCCAGCCGCTAGCGGGGATAAACAATGAGCAGTTCTTC. Translated: CASSQPLAGINNEQFF.

The rearrangement uses TRBV27 and TRBJ2-7; 14 bases are shared with TRBD2. This CDR3 is 17 amino acids long. Germline CDR1 and CDR2: MNHEY and SMNVEV (reference sequence). V was clipped by 4 bases and J by 6 bases; unmatched bases: 11. The CDR3: CASSSHRRTSGRIEQYF. The CDR3 coding sequence is TGTGCCAGCAGTTCCCACCGCCGGACTAGCGGGAGGATCGAGCAGTACTTC.

This clone appeared once. The chain couples TRBV29-1 to TRBJ1-1, with a tentative D call TRBD1 (5 bases). Germline loops: CDR1 SQVTM, CDR2 ANQGSEA. There are 14 residues in the CDR3. V gave up 2 bases and J gave up 1 base, with 11 bases separating them. The CDR3, as DNA: TGCAGCGTTGAATTTGGGAGGGGGAACACTGAAGCTTTCTTT. Residues: CSVEFGRGNTEAFF.

The chain links TRBV9 to TRBJ2-1; 8 bases line up with TRBD2. In germline, CDR1 is SGDLS, CDR2 YYNGEE. This CDR3 has 16 residues. V lost 4 bases and J lost 2; bases outside the gene matches: 8. CDR3 in DNA: TGTGCCAGCAGCCCACCGGCCGGGGGGGCCTACAATGAGCAGTTCTTC. It is translated as CASSPPAGGAYNEQFF. Variable domain in full (rest from reference TRBV9 and TRBJ2-1): DSGVTQTPKHLITATGQRVTLRCSPRSGDLSVYWYQQSLDQGLQFLIQYYNGEERAKGNILERFSAQQFPDLHSELNLSSLELGDSALYFCASSPPAGGAYNEQFFGPGTRLTVL.

The V gene is TRBV19, the J gene TRBJ2-4; TRBD2 matches 10 bases. CDR1 and CDR2 (germline): LNHDA, SQIVND (reference sequence). The V gene end was trimmed by 4 bases and the J gene end by 1 base; junction bases not matched to a gene: 4. The CDR3 runs to 16 residues. CDR3 nucleotides: TGTGCCAGTAGTACTGGACTAGCGGATGCCAAAAACATTCAGTACTTC. The encoded protein is CASSTGLADAKNIQYF.

This chain links TRBV4-3 with TRBJ1-5; 8 bases fit TRBD1. J lost 4 bases, V lost 4 bases, and 9 bases had no gene match. This CDR3 contains 16 residues. Germline CDR1 is LGHNA and CDR2 is YSLEER. CDR3: CASSPEDRAGNQPQHF. For the CDR3, the DNA is TGCGCCAGCAGCCCTGAGGACAGGGCGGGTAATCAGCCCCAGCATTTT.

The chain recombines TRBV6-5 with TRBJ2-3; D gene uncertain. This CDR3 has 11 amino acids. The germline V gene encodes CDR1 MNHEY and CDR2 SVGAGI. Trimming pared 8 bases from V and 6 bases from J, leaving 9 bases between. CDR3 coding DNA: TGTGCCAGCCGTCTTCGGGATACGCAGTATTTT. This codes for CASRLRDTQYF.

The V call is TRBV10-2, the J call TRBJ2-5; 8 bases line up with TRBD2. CDR3 length: 14 residues. Trimming at V came to 3 bases and at J to 2 bases, leaving 2 bases not matched to a gene. Germline assignment: CDR1 WSHSY and CDR2 SAAADI. The CDR3 DNA reads as TGCGCCAGCAGTGACGTAGCGGGGCAAGAGACCCAGTACTTC. Amino acid sequence: CASSDVAGQETQYF.

This clone occurred a few times. The chain combines TRBV7-6 with TRBJ2-7; D might be TRBD2 (5 bases). This CDR3 has 13 residues. Looked up from germline, CDR1 is SGHVS and CDR2 is FNYEAQ. With 3 bases removed from V and 9 bases from J, the gap between germline ends came to 15 bases. CDR3 DNA: TGTGCCAGCAGCTTGGGTAGGGAGTCTGCGCAGTACTTC. Encoded protein: CASSLGRESAQYF.

V is TRBV10-2 and J is TRBJ1-4, with a possible D match to TRBD1 (6 bases). This CDR3 comprises 16 residues. CDR1 is WSHSY and CDR2 is SAAADI in the germline V gene. Trimming removed 0 bases from V and 5 bases from J, with 13 bases in between. Written as DNA, the CDR3 is TGCGCCAGCAGTGAGTCCCCTACAGGGTCGAATGAAAAACTGTTTTTT. This codes for CASSESPTGSNEKLFF.

V usage is TRBV14 and J usage is TRBJ2-1; 7 bases line up with TRBD2. V gave up 1 base and J gave up 13 bases; unmatched junction bases: 7. The CDR3 is 13 residues long. Germline CDR1 reads SGHDN; CDR2 reads FVKESK. The CDR3 spells CASSQAVAGDQFF. CDR3 bases: TGTGCCAGCAGCCAAGCAGTGGCGGGAGACCAGTTCTTC.

This clone has a handful of counts. V gene TRBV25-1 combines with J gene TRBJ2-1, with D tentatively TRBD2 (6 bases). Germline CDR1 MGHDK, CDR2 SYGVNS. Trimming removed 7 bases from V and 0 bases from J, with 16 bases in between. This CDR3 is built from 16 residues. The CDR3 DNA follows: TGTGCCAGCACTGGAGGGGTGAAGGGCTCCTACAATGAGCAGTTCTTC. This codes for CASTGGVKGSYNEQFF.

This clone was observed once. The chain carries TRBV28 and TRBJ2-7; D call uncertain. V lost 3 bases and J 2 bases, leaving 8 bases between the germline ends. CDR1 is MDHEN and CDR2 is SYDVKM in the germline V gene. The CDR3 consists of 13 residues. CDR3 sequence: CASSFSGTYEQYF. The CDR3 DNA reads as TGTGCCAGCAGTTTCTCGGGTACCTACGAGCAGTACTTC. Complete variable domain (other parts from reference TRBV28 and TRBJ2-7): DVKVTQSSRYLVKRTGEKVFLECVQDMDHENMFWYRQDPGLGLRLIYFSYDVKMKEKGDIPEGYSVSREKKERFSLILESASTNQTSMYLCASSFSGTYEQYFGPGTRLTVT.

The genes are TRBV5-1 and TRBJ1-1; D call uncertain. The CDR3 runs to 13 residues. V was shortened by 5 bases and J by 1 base, with 9 bases between the two germline ends. The germline CDR1 and CDR2 sequences are SGHRS and YFSETQ. CDR3 sequence reads: CASRASPNTEAFF. The DNA for the CDR3 is TGCGCCAGCAGAGCTTCACCGAACACTGAAGCTTTCTTT.

This clone has more than one count but fewer than ten. V is TRBV19 and J is TRBJ2-7, with D perhaps TRBD1 (7 bases). V lost 0 bases and J 1 base, leaving 16 bases between the germline ends. Germline V gene data show CDR1 as LNHDA and CDR2 as SQIVND (reference sequence). The CDR3 is 17 amino acids. The DNA of the CDR3 is TGTGCCAGTAGTATAGATCGACAGGGAGGTGGATCCTACGAGCAGTACTTC. It encodes CASSIDRQGGGSYEQYF.

The V gene is TRBV6-5, the J gene TRBJ1-5, with D hard to call. Trimming removed 5 bases from V and 3 bases from J, with 11 bases in between. Per the germline V gene, CDR1 is MNHEY and CDR2 is SVGAGI. CDR3 length: 14 amino acids. The CDR3 DNA reads TGTGCCAGCAGTCTTGAGAAGTACAATCAGCCCCAGCATTTT. Amino acid sequence: CASSLEKYNQPQHF.

This clone has just a few counts. The genes are TRBV9 and TRBJ2-1; TRBD2 is a possible D gene (5 bases). Trimming shortened V by 0 bases and J by 6 bases, and 16 bases separated the two germline ends. Germline CDR1 is SGDLS and CDR2 is YYNGEE. This CDR3 comprises 16 residues. As DNA, the CDR3 is TGTGCCAGCAGCGTAGCCCGTCAACCGGGGAGCAATGAGCAGTTCTTC. It specifies CASSVARQPGSNEQFF.

The chain is built from TRBV29-1 and TRBJ2-1, with a tentative D call TRBD2 (6 bases). The V gene lost 5 bases and the J gene lost 8 bases, with 22 bases spanning the gap. The CDR3 is made up of 15 amino acids. Germline values: CDR1 SQVTM, CDR2 ANQGSEA. The CDR3 spells CSVSPSGGLVDEQFF. The DNA for the CDR3 is TGCAGCGTTTCCCCTAGTGGAGGGCTGGTTGATGAGCAGTTCTTC.

The gene calls are TRBV5-1 and TRBJ2-5; D may be TRBD2 (6 bases). Trimming stripped 0 bases from V and 4 bases from J, with 13 bases between. CDR3 length: 15 amino acids. CDR1 is SGHRS and CDR2 is YFSETQ in the germline V gene. The CDR3 bases are TGCGCCAGCAGCTTGGCGGGGCAGGGAGGAGAGACCCAGTACTTC. This gives the protein CASSLAGQGGETQYF.

The chain couples TRBV27 to TRBJ2-2; tentative D call: TRBD2 (5 bases). Germline-derived CDR1 and CDR2 are MNHEY and SMNVEV (reference sequence). V was cut by 4 bases and J by 6 bases, with 9 bases left in between. This CDR3 spans 13 amino acids. For the CDR3, the DNA is TGTGCCAGCAGTTGGGAGAGCGCCGGGGAGCTGTTTTTT. Translating gives CASSWESAGELFF.

The J gene is TRBJ2-2, the V gene TRBV30, with TRBD2 matching 8 bases. The CDR3 extends over 14 amino acids. Germline CDR1 and CDR2: GTSNPN and SVGIG (reference sequence). The ends lost 0 bases at V and 6 bases at J; junction bases unmatched: 3. CDR3 nucleotide sequence: TGTGCCTGGAGTGTACTGCGGGAGGCCGGGGAGCTGTTTTTT. Its translation is CAWSVLREAGELFF.